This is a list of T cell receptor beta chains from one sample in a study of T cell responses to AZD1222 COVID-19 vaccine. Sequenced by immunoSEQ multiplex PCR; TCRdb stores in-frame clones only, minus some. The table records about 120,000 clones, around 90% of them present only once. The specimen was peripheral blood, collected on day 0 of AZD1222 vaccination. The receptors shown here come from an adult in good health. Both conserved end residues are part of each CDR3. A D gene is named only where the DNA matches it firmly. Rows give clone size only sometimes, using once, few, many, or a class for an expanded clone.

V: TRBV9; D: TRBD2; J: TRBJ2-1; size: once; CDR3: CASSGSGVNEQFF; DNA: TGTGCCAGCAGCGGGAGCGGGGTCAATGAGCAGTTCTTC
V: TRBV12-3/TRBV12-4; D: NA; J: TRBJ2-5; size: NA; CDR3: CASSKGTGETQYF; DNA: TGTGCCAGCAGTAAAGGGACCGGGGAGACCCAGTACTTC
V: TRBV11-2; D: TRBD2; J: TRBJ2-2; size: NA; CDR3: CASSLDGRGVGNTGELFF; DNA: TGTGCCAGCAGCTTAGATGGGAGGGGCGTTGGGAACACCGGGGAGCTGTTTTTT
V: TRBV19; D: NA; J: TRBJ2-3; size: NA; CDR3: CASSIRKGHTQYF; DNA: TGTGCCAGTAGTATTCGTAAGGGACATACGCAGTATTTT
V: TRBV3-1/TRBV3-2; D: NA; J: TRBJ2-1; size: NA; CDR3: CASSQDGTSDNEQFF; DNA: TGTGCCAGCAGCCAAGACGGGACGAGCGACAATGAGCAGTTCTTC
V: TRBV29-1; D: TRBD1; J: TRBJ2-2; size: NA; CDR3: CSVILKPDRALIPNTGELFF; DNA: TGCAGCGTTATCCTAAAACCGGACAGGGCGCTCATTCCTAACACCGGGGAGCTGTTTTTT
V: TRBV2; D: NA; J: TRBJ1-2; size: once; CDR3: CASRDDSNGYTF; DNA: TGTGCCAGCAGGGATGACAGTAATGGCTACACCTTC
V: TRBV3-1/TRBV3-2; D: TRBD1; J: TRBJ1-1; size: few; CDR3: CAAQGALRGPRGADTEAFF; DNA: TGTGCCGCCCAGGGGGCTTTAAGAGGCCCCCGAGGGGCAGACACTGAAGCTTTCTTT
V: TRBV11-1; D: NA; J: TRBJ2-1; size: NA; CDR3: CASSLNAREQFF; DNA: TGTGCCAGCAGCCTTAATGCACGCGAGCAGTTCTTC
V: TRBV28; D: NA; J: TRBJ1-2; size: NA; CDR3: CASRLPGGGYGYTF; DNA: TGTGCCAGCAGACTTCCTGGGGGGGGCTATGGCTACACCTTC
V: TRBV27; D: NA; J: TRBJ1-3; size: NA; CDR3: CASSPGTPSSGNTIYF; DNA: TGTGCCAGCAGTCCCGGGACACCCTCCTCTGGAAACACCATATATTTT
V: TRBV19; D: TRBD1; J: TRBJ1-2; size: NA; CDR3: CASSSWDSYGYTF; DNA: TGTGCCAGTAGTAGTTGGGACAGCTATGGCTACACCTTC
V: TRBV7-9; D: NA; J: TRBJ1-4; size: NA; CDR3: CASSAPGLARANEKLFF; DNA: TGTGCCAGCAGCGCGCCGGGCCTCGCGAGGGCTAATGAAAAACTGTTTTTT
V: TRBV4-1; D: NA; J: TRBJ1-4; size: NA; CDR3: CASSRDKGGGLINEKLFF; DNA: TGCGCCAGCAGCCGGGATAAAGGAGGGGGTCTGATTAATGAAAAACTGTTTTTT
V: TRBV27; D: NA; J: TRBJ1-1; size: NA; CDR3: CASGTGTFPEAFF; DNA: TGTGCCAGCGGTACCGGGACATTTCCTGAAGCTTTCTTT
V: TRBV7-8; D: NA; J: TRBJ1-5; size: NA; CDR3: CASSLESMGRSNQPQHF; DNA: TGTGCCAGCAGCTTAGAGTCCATGGGGAGAAGCAATCAGCCCCAGCATTTT
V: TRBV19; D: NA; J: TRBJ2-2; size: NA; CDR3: CASRNWAGAHTGELFF; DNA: TGTGCCAGTAGAAATTGGGCAGGGGCGCACACCGGGGAGCTGTTTTTT
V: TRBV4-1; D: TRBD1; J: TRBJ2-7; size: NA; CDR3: CASSQEQGAWEQYF; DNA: TGCGCCAGCAGCCAAGAACAGGGGGCCTGGGAGCAGTACTTC